These 12 T cell receptor beta chains were all obtained from the same sample, sequenced in a study of T cells in Graves' hyperthyroidism and ophthalmopathy. RNA transcripts served as the template for amplifying TCR beta CDR3 regions. Initially, a first-round RT-PCR of the TCR CDR3 employed the HTBI primer set. TCRdb independently ran MiXCR on the multiplex PCR reads; one entry per CDR3 protein. The repertoire has roughly 700,000 distinct CDR3 sequences, 11% to 15% of them found once; the top ten carry 10% to 13%. The sequencing sample was made of blood. The receptors derive from a woman between 18 and 29 years old with Graves' hyperthyroidism.

This clonotype showed up just a few times. The V gene is TRBV10-3, the J gene TRBJ2-7; 7 bases are shared with TRBD2. The ends lost 8 bases at V and 4 bases at J; junction bases unmatched: 8. This CDR3 is 13 amino acids long. Germline V gene lookup returns CDR1 ENHRY and CDR2 SYGVKD. In DNA form, the CDR3 reads TGTGCCATCGGACTAGGGGTGGGTTACGAGCAGTACTTC. Translation gives CAIGLGVGYEQYF.

A remark on this clonotype: A much bigger clone sits one base away, suggesting this may be a read error. V gene TRBV6-2 or TRBV6-3 combines with J gene TRBJ2-2; TRBD2 matches 8 bases. V was pared by 0 bases and J by 0 bases, with 9 bases of the junction left unmatched. CDR3 length: 19 residues. From germline, CDR1 is MNHEY and CDR2 SVGEGT. DNA of the CDR3: TGTGCCAGCAGTTACTCGCCGACTAGCGTGAGTACGAACACCGGGGAGCTGTTTTTT. Protein sequence: CASSYSPTSVSTNTGELFF.

In this sample, this clonotype turned up a few times. CDR3 residues: CASSLVGLAGGQETQYF. For the CDR3, the DNA is TGTGCCAGCAGCTTGGTGGGACTAGCGGGAGGACAAGAGACCCAGTACTTC. The V call is TRBV5-8, the J call TRBJ2-5; 15 nucleotides line up with TRBD2. This CDR3 region has 17 residues. The J segment lost 2 bases and the V segment lost 0 bases, leaving 2 bases of the junction unmatched. The germline V gene has CDR1 SGHTS and CDR2 YDEGEE. The full variable domain, completed using reference TRBV5-8 and TRBJ2-5, is EAGVTQSPTHLIKTRGQQATLRCSPISGHTSVYWYQQALGLGLQFLLWYDEGEERNRGNFPPRFSGRQFPNYSSELNVNALELEDSALYLCASSLVGLAGGQETQYFGPGTRLLVL.

The V call is TRBV18, the J call TRBJ2-2; 7 positions agree with TRBD1. The junction had 3 bases not matched to a gene; V was cut back by 2 bases and J by 6 bases. Germline CDR1 KGHSH, CDR2 LQKENI. The CDR3 contains 14 residues. CDR3 amino acids: CASSPGTASGELFF. The CDR3 DNA sequence: TGTGCCAGCTCACCAGGGACAGCGTCCGGGGAGCTGTTTTTT.

This clonotype showed up many times. The rearrangement links TRBV27 to TRBJ2-3; 10 bases fit TRBD1. CDR1 MNHEY and CDR2 SMNVEV come from the germline V gene (reference sequence). J gave up 5 bases and V 6 bases, and 17 bases lay outside the gene matches. This CDR3 is 18 amino acids long. CDR3 sequence reads: CASSRPLGGQGVGDTQYF. The DNA of the CDR3 is TGTGCCAGCAGCCGACCACTCGGAGGACAGGGGGTAGGAGATACGCAGTATTTT.

This clonotype was observed at least ten times. V and J are TRBV7-3 and TRBJ2-3; a weak D match, TRBD1 (6 bases). Trimming stripped 5 bases from V and 4 bases from J, with 16 bases between. The CDR3 extends over 15 amino acids. Germline values: CDR1 SGHTA, CDR2 FQGTGA. CDR3: CASSLLGTLPDTQYF. The CDR3 DNA sequence: TGTGCCAGCAGCCTTCTCGGGACACTTCCAGATACGCAGTATTTT.

The chain recombines TRBV19 with TRBJ1-2, with 7 bases that match TRBD1. Germline V gene data show CDR1 as LNHDA and CDR2 as SQIVND (reference sequence). The V gene end was trimmed by 8 bases and the J gene end by 4 bases; junction bases not matched to a gene: 16. The CDR3 consists of 16 residues. As DNA, the CDR3 is TGTGCCAGTCACGAATCCCGCAGGGGGTCGGCCTATGGCTACACCTTC. As protein: CASHESRRGSAYGYTF.

At least ten counts were recorded for this clonotype. This chain connects TRBV6-1 to TRBJ1-1; D may be TRBD1 (5 bases). The CDR3 loop spans 15 amino acids. CDR1 and CDR2 from the germline V gene are MNHNS and SASEGT. The V and J ends lost 6 bases and 1 base respectively, with 15 bases between them. CDR3 loop: CASRASGTGNTEAFF. The CDR3 coding sequence is TGTGCCAGCAGGGCCTCCGGGACGGGGAACACTGAAGCTTTCTTT.

The chain uses TRBV5-1 and TRBJ2-7; TRBD1 aligns across 12 bases. This CDR3 spans 18 amino acids. Germline trimming cut 4 bases from V and 5 bases from J; bases unmatched to any gene: 16. The germline V gene has CDR1 SGHRS and CDR2 YFSETQ. CDR3 region: CASSGTGGELGVVNEQYF. CDR3 DNA: TGCGCCAGCAGCGGGACAGGGGGCGAGTTGGGGGTGGTGAACGAGCAGTACTTC.

This clonotype has at least ten counts. The chain combines TRBV18 with TRBJ2-7; the match to TRBD2 covers 11 bases. V lost 4 bases to trimming and J lost 0 bases; unmatched junction nucleotides: 8. The CDR3 consists of 17 residues. Germline lookup yields CDR1 KGHSH and CDR2 LQKENI. The CDR3 DNA reads as TGTGCCAGCTCACTCACCCTAGCGGGAGGAAGCTCCTACGAGCAGTACTTC. Its translation is CASSLTLAGGSSYEQYF.

As regards this clonotype: A much larger clone differs by one base, so this may be a read error. This chain joins TRBV11-2 and TRBJ2-5; D is unresolved. The CDR3 has 14 amino acids. Per germline, CDR1 SGHAT and CDR2 FQNNGV. The CDR3 sequence: CASSLEALQGTQYF. CDR3 DNA sequence: TGTGCCAGCAGCTTAGAGGCACTACAAGGGACCCAGTACTTC.

The rearrangement joins TRBV6-1 to TRBJ1-4; D perhaps matches TRBD1 (5 bases). This CDR3 is 13 amino acids long. V was cut by 11 bases and J by 3 bases, with 13 bases left in between. Germline CDR1 and CDR2: MNHNS and SASEGT. As DNA, the CDR3 is TGTGCCTGCAAGGGGACGGCTAATGAAAAACTGTTTTTT. Protein sequence: CACKGTANEKLFF.